A selection of T cell receptor beta chains follows, all from one sample in a study of cytomegalovirus exposure and HLA in healthy donors. Here immunoSEQ multiplex PCR was the method, and the copy in TCRdb shows in-frame clones only, minus some. The sample consists of 53,000 or so clones, over 60% of them appearing once. Material for sequencing was PBMCs. The receptors come from a man between 25 and 39 years old in good health and CMV-seropositive. Each CDR3 is given with its conserved first and last residue. A D gene is named only where the DNA matches it firmly. Clone size, where shown, is once, few, many, or a class for clones that have expanded.

V	size	D	J	CDR3	DNA
TRBV11-2	-	TRBD1	TRBJ1-1	CASSLSGGGTEAFF	TGTGCCAGCAGCTTATCAGGGGGCGGAACTGAAGCTTTCTTT
TRBV7-6	medium-sized	TRBD2	TRBJ2-3	CASSLGPSGDATDTQYF	TGTGCCAGCAGCTTAGGGCCGAGCGGGGACGCCACAGATACGCAGTATTTT
TRBV6-5	-	-	TRBJ2-3	CASSYSGGASTDTQYF	TGTGCCAGCAGTTACTCGGGGGGGGCTAGCACAGATACGCAGTATTTT
TRBV7-8	-	TRBD1	TRBJ2-7	CASSLVLQGANYEQYF	TGTGCCAGCAGCTTAGTACTACAGGGGGCGAACTACGAGCAGTACTTC
TRBV10-3	-	-	TRBJ2-1	CAISESQGGDNEQFF	TGTGCCATCAGTGAATCCCAGGGAGGTGACAATGAGCAGTTCTTC
TRBV6-5	-	-	TRBJ2-7	CASSYSTVYEQYF	TGTGCCAGCAGTTACTCAACAGTCTACGAGCAGTACTTC
TRBV12-5	-	TRBD1	TRBJ2-3	CASGLARTGGGTDTQYF	TGTGCTAGTGGTTTGGCAAGGACAGGGGGAGGCACAGATACGCAGTATTTT
TRBV28	-	-	TRBJ2-5	CASSWGGGAQYF	TGTGCCAGCAGTTGGGGCGGGGGCGCCCAGTACTTC
TRBV28	-	TRBD2	TRBJ2-3	CASSLTGGVSDF	TGTGCCAGCAGTTTGACCGGGGGGGTGTCGGATTTT
TRBV10-3	-	-	TRBJ1-1	CAISERGNGMNTEAFF	TGTGCCATCAGTGAGAGGGGTAATGGCATGAACACTGAAGCTTTCTTT
TRBV7-3	-	TRBD1	TRBJ1-2	CASSSPGQGGGYTF	TGTGCCAGCAGCTCACCGGGACAGGGCGGAGGCTACACCTTC
TRBV28	-	-	TRBJ1-2	CASLGQSYGYTF	TGTGCCAGCCTAGGACAGTCATATGGCTACACCTTC
TRBV29-1	once	TRBD1	TRBJ2-7	CSVVAGTGSYEQYF	TGCAGCGTTGTGGCCGGGACAGGGTCCTACGAGCAGTACTTC
TRBV19	-	-	TRBJ1-1	CASSKTALNTEAFF	TGTGCCAGTAGTAAGACAGCCCTGAACACTGAAGCTTTCTTT
TRBV5-1	-	-	TRBJ2-3	CASSSSTGDTQYF	TGCGCCAGCAGCTCCTCCACTGGAGATACGCAGTATTTT
TRBV4-3	few	TRBD1	TRBJ1-1	CASSQGPGGTTEAFF	TGCGCCAGCAGCCAGGGGCCAGGGGGCACCACTGAAGCTTTCTTT
TRBV7-9	-	TRBD1	TRBJ1-2	CASSSQNLGQGVNGYTF	TGTGCCAGCAGCTCCCAGAACTTAGGACAGGGAGTTAATGGCTACACCTTC
TRBV7-2	-	TRBD2	TRBJ2-2	CASSRTSGGAGTGELFF	TGTGCCAGCAGCAGGACTAGCGGGGGGGCAGGAACCGGGGAGCTGTTTTTT
TRBV5-1	once	TRBD1	TRBJ2-3	CASSAQGLTSTDTQYF	TGCGCCAGCAGCGCACAGGGGTTGACTAGCACAGATACGCAGTATTTT
TRBV9	-	TRBD2	TRBJ2-1	CASSVTTSVGDEQFF	TGTGCCAGCAGCGTGACGACTAGCGTAGGCGATGAGCAGTTCTTC
TRBV5-1	-	TRBD2	TRBJ2-7	CASSLSGGLNYEQYF	TGCGCCAGCAGCTTGTCTGGGGGACTAAACTACGAGCAGTACTTC